The 9 T cell receptor beta chains presented below share a single source sample, sequenced in a study of post-analysis software for immune sequencing data. Study-level findings and limits: A few TRBV segments occurring more often in patients than controls included TRBV5-6, TRBV5-1 and TRBV20-1.

Incorporated into the TCR beta cDNA libraries were unique molecular identifiers, which served to reduce PCR and sequencing biases. TCRdb re-called the PCR reads with MiXCR, one entry per CDR3 protein. Altogether about half a million distinct CDR3 sequences are present, roughly 45% being singletons, with the ten largest covering around an eighth. Their cognate antigens are unknown. Sequenced: blood. These receptors all come from a girl aged 5-17 years with multiple sclerosis.

The chain carries TRBV5-1 and TRBJ2-3, with 11 bases matching TRBD2. Germline V gene sequence: CDR1 SGHRS, CDR2 YFSETQ. This CDR3 is 13 amino acids long. V lost 4 bases to trimming and J lost 5 bases; unmatched junction nucleotides: 0. Here the CDR3 DNA reads TGCGCCAGCAGCGGACTAGCGGGAGATACGCAGTATTTT. It codes for CASSGLAGDTQYF. Full variable domain (remainder filled in from reference TRBV5-1 and TRBJ2-3): KAGVTQTPRYLIKTRGQQVTLSCSPISGHRSVSWYQQTPGQGLQFLFEYFSETQRNKGNFPGRFSGRQFSNSRSEMNVSTLELGDSALYLCASSGLAGDTQYFGPGTRLTVL.

The chain couples TRBV5-6 to TRBJ2-6; the D is unclear. Trimming pared 4 bases from V and 4 bases from J, leaving 6 bases between. CDR1 and CDR2 from the germline V gene are SGHDT and YYEEEE. This CDR3 is built from 13 residues. CDR3 protein: CASSPGGANVLTF. In DNA form, the CDR3 reads TGTGCCAGCAGCCCCGGGGGGGCCAACGTCCTGACTTTC.

This clonotype was picked up a small number of times. The chain uses TRBV29-1 and TRBJ2-7; 9 bases are a match to TRBD1. Germline V gene data show CDR1 as SQVTM and CDR2 as ANQGSEA. V lost 3 bases, J lost 5 bases, and 8 bases stayed unmatched. CDR3 length: 14 residues. CDR3 loop: CSVDLAGTGNEQYF. The CDR3 DNA is TGCAGCGTTGATTTGGCCGGGACAGGGAACGAGCAGTACTTC.

The chain uses TRBV9 and TRBJ2-5; the D gene is possibly TRBD1 (5 bases). The last part of the DNA fits TRBJ2-7 better; the J call may be wrong. The CDR3 is made up of 16 amino acids. The germline gives CDR1 SGDLS, CDR2 YYNGEE. The CDR3 loop reads CASSTRQNPPHYEQYF. The CDR3 coding sequence is TGTGCCAGCAGCACTCGACAGAACCCTCCCCATTACGAGCAGTACTTC.

This chain links TRBV6-2 or TRBV6-3 with TRBJ2-7; 7 bases line up with TRBD2. In germline, CDR1 is MNHEY, CDR2 SVGEGT. This CDR3 region has 12 residues. The trim removed 11 bases at V and 3 bases at J, leaving 7 bases unmatched. The CDR3 nucleotides are TGTGCCTCGTGGGAGGGAAACTACGAGCAGTACTTC. Its translation is CASWEGNYEQYF.

This clonotype has a handful of counts. The gene calls are TRBV28 and TRBJ2-7, with unresolved D. This CDR3 is 14 amino acids long. Germline V gives CDR1 MDHEN, CDR2 SYDVKM. The V and J ends lost 2 bases and 0 bases respectively, with 8 bases between them. The CDR3 sequence: CASSLDQVSYEQYF. CDR3 bases: TGTGCCAGCAGTTTAGATCAGGTCTCCTACGAGCAGTACTTC.

This chain joins TRBV5-5 and TRBJ1-1; the match to TRBD1 covers 9 bases. Germline CDR1 reads SGHKS; CDR2 reads YYEKEE (reference sequence). Trimming removed 2 bases from V and 7 bases from J; junction bases left unmatched: 6. This CDR3 is 14 amino acids long. The CDR3 spells CASSFRTGVFEAFF. The CDR3 nucleotides are TGTGCCAGCAGCTTTCGGACAGGGGTCTTTGAAGCTTTCTTT. The full variable domain, its missing parts supplied by reference TRBV5-5 and TRBJ1-1, is DAGVTQSPTHLIKTRGQQVTLRCSPISGHKSVSWYQQVLGQGPQFIFQYYEKEERGRGNFPDRFSARQFPNYSSELNVNALLLGDSALYLCASSFRTGVFEAFFGQGTRLTVV.

The sample holds a few counts of this clonotype. The V and J genes are TRBV5-1 and TRBJ2-7; the D gene is possibly TRBD1 (6 bases). Germline CDR1 and CDR2: SGHRS and YFSETQ. Trimming cost V 1 base and J 2 bases, with 16 bases left between them. This CDR3 has 16 amino acids. The DNA of the CDR3 is TGCGCCAGCAGCTTGTCGACCGGGACATTAGCCTACGAGCAGTACTTC. Translated, it gives CASSLSTGTLAYEQYF.

This clonotype has more than one count but fewer than ten. The chain carries TRBV10-3 and TRBJ2-7; the D gene is possibly TRBD2 (6 bases). Germline CDR1 is ENHRY and CDR2 is SYGVKD. There are 14 residues in the CDR3. V was trimmed by 6 bases and J by 1 base, leaving 13 bases between them. CDR3 sequence reads: CAISKAGPSYEQYF. The DNA of the CDR3 is TGTGCCATCAGCAAAGCGGGCCCTTCCTACGAGCAGTACTTC.